Given below is one TCR beta chain in context. Its cognate antigen has yet to be identified. It has no much larger one-base neighbor in the sample; base qualities were not kept. The time point label, read with the paper, signifies: 24 weeks on oral tofacitinib. The treatment or condition label corresponds to: oral pan-JAK inhibitor, 5-10 mg twice daily. Lesional scalp punch biopsies and peripheral blood were collected from alopecia areata patients. PBMCs were separated by density centrifugation and stained for CD3, CD4 and CD8, after which CD4+ and CD8+ T cells were sorted on a FACSAria. The CDR3 starts with the cysteine, ends with the phenylalanine, and has 13 residues. Only the CDR3 DNA is retained, 39 bases long and in frame from the first base. V is trimmed back by 5 bases and J by 14 bases, and the junction contains 11 bases that no gene match accounts for. The germline V gene encodes CDR1 PRHDT and CDR2 FYEKMQ (reference sequence).

The library was generated by the immunoSEQ multiplex PCR assay. For TCR sequencing, RNA was extracted from every sample and reverse transcribed into cDNA to serve as template. First-strand cDNA was synthesized using SuperScript III with a 2:1 mix of oligo-dT and random hexamers. A synthetic immune receptor repertoire was used to gauge amplification bias, and whatever bias remained was removed computationally. On the authors' methods: After raw reads were preprocessed to remove errors, the CDR3 was defined following IMGT conventions as running from the conserved cysteine to phenylalanine. Clonality was computed as 1 minus the Shannon entropy, with the entropy normalized by log2 of the number of productive unique TCRs. CD4 or CD8 identity of scalp clones was inferred by cross-referencing scalp TCRbeta sequences with sorted blood CD4 and CD8 repertoires. This is the immuneACCESS table as TCRdb keeps it, with only in-frame sequences that have V and J called. A part of the clones is gone; compared with another copy, unresolved V genes explain less than half, and the rest is unexplained. Clonal size and the V and J genes are those of that table, whereas D and trimming came from the DNA. Present in this sample are 190,000 or so clones, 58% of which were seen just once. The ten largest clonotypes hold roughly 12% of the sample.

The data were taken from a study of CD8+ T cells in alopecia areata listed by TCRdb under 2018. Some background on the complete study: The treated patients, all with moderate-to-severe alopecia areata, were enrolled in an open-label pilot trial of oral tofacitinib given at 5 to 10 mg twice daily. Tofacitinib was administered for 6 to 18 months, and 6 months of follow-up off drug were then conducted to assess delayed response and recurrence. The SALT score, which quantifies the percentage of affected scalp surface area, was used to measure disease severity in treated patients. To study T cell clonal expansion in alopecia areata, the researchers applied high-throughput TCRbeta sequencing to both the C3H/HeJ mouse model and human patients. On the human side, TCRbeta sequencing was run on scalp tissue and on sorted CD4+ and CD8+ peripheral blood T cells from healthy controls and from alopecia areata patients with either patchy or totalis/universalis disease. Biopsies were taken from tofacitinib-treated patients at baseline and again at 4 and 24 weeks into treatment, and several of those patients also had a later scalp biopsy. Scalp clonality was compared among normal scalp (n=4), patchy alopecia areata scalp (n=8), and alopecia totalis/universalis scalp (n=8). RNA was extracted with the PAXgene miRNA kit for fixed scalp, the miRNeasy kit for PBMCs, and the RNeasy kit for mouse skin. TCRbeta CDR3 regions were amplified by immunoSEQ multiplex PCR using 35 Vbeta forward and 13 Jbeta reverse primers.

Overall results and qualifications from the work: Because the treated cohort was small and included a single nonresponder, larger studies are needed to assess links between baseline CD8+ expansion and response. TCR sequences shared between patients were less clear than in mice, possibly partly because of HLA diversity in the patient population. Higher clonality and more expanded CD8+ clones were observed in lesional scalp than in normal scalp, particularly in alopecia totalis/universalis, a finding suggestive of antigenic drive. Unlike mouse skin, where gammadelta T cells dominate, normal human skin contains resident alphabeta T cells that get sequenced too, which complicates analysis of the scalp TCR repertoire. Many expanded lesional clones were found to persist in scalp and blood during tofacitinib treatment, and relapse after treatment cessation may be partly explained by this persistence. Tofacitinib significantly lowered scalp clonality and the number of expanded CD8+ clones among the top 100 scalp clones.

The chain is made from TRBV13 and TRBJ2-1; 8 junctional bases match TRBD1. This receptor was obtained from a human donor with alopecia areata. This specimen was CD8+ T cells sorted from blood, taken at week 24, from a patient treated with tofacitinib. CDR3 region: CASSATGQAREFF. DNA sequence: TGTGCCAGCAGCGCCACGGGACAGGCCCGGGAGTTCTTC.